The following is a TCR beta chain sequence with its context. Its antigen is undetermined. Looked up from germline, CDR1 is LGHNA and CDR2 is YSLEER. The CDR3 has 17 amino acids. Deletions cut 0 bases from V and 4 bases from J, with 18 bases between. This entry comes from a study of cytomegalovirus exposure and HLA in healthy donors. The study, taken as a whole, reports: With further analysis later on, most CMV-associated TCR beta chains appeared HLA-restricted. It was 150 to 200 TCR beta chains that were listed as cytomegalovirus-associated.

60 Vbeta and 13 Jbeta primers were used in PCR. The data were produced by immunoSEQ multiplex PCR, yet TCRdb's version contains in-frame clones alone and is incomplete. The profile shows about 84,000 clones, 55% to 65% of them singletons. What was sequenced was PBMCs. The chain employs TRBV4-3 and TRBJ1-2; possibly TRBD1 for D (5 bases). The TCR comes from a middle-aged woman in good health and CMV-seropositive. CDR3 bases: TGCGCCAGCAGCCAAGATCTCGGACCCGGGGGGATCTATGGCTACACCTTC. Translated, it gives CASSQDLGPGGIYGYTF.